The 28 T cell receptor beta chains below all came from one sample that was sequenced in a study of identical twins. In TCRdb, the 5' RACE reads were re-called with MiXCR into one record per CDR3 protein. The data hold a few hundred thousand distinct CDR3 sequences, with 5% to 7% observed a single time. These same records also appear under a second study, on T cells expressing NK-cell markers.

The specimen sequenced was CD8+ T cells sorted from blood. The receptors here all came from a woman under 30 in good health.

In this sample, this clonotype turned up many times. The J gene is TRBJ2-7, the V gene TRBV5-1; D possibly corresponds to TRBD2 (6 bases). The germline V gene encodes CDR1 SGHRS and CDR2 YFSETQ. This CDR3 region has 14 residues. Trimming removed 0 bases from V and 3 bases from J, with 10 bases in between. The CDR3 loop is CASSLATRGYEQYF. The CDR3 nucleotides are TGCGCCAGCAGCTTGGCGACTAGGGGCTACGAGCAGTACTTC.

This clonotype was recorded many times. CDR3 nucleotides: TGCAGTGCTAGAGACACAGGTGTCTATGGCTACACCTTC. Its translation: CSARDTGVYGYTF. This chain joins TRBV20-1 and TRBJ1-2; D perhaps matches TRBD1 (5 bases). V shed 0 bases and J shed 4 bases, with 9 bases lying between them. The CDR3 length is 13 residues. The germline V gene has CDR1 DFQATT and CDR2 SNEGSKA (reference sequence).

The V gene is TRBV15, the J gene TRBJ2-6; maybe TRBD1 (6 bases). Trimming took 4 bases from V and 0 from J, leaving 16 bases between them. This CDR3 has 18 residues. Germline CDR1 is LNHNV and CDR2 is YYDKDF (reference sequence). The CDR3 reads CATSTVRQDFSGANVLTF. The CDR3 DNA sequence: TGTGCCACCAGCACGGTGCGACAGGACTTCTCTGGGGCCAACGTCCTGACTTTC.

This clonotype turned up a few times. This chain connects TRBV15 to TRBJ2-3; no firm D call. CDR3 size: 18 residues. Germline loops: CDR1 LNHNV, CDR2 YYDKDF (reference sequence). Trimming left V 1 base short and J 1 base short, with 18 bases between. CDR3 residues: CATSRVDTARSRTDTQYF. In DNA, the CDR3 is TGTGCCACCAGCAGAGTCGATACTGCCCGCAGCCGCACAGATACGCAGTATTTT.

The gene calls are TRBV27 and TRBJ2-1, with 9 bases identical to TRBD2. The CDR3 runs to 16 residues. From germline, CDR1 is MNHEY and CDR2 SMNVEV (reference sequence). The ends lost 2 bases at V and 4 bases at J; junction bases unmatched: 6. The CDR3 region has the DNA TGTGCCAGCAGTTTAATAGCGGGAGTAGGGTACAATGAGCAGTTCTTC. Its translation is CASSLIAGVGYNEQFF.

In its sample, this clonotype was seen a few times. The rearrangement links TRBV20-1 to TRBJ2-2; TRBD1 aligns across 8 bases. Germline lookup yields CDR1 DFQATT and CDR2 SNEGSKA (reference sequence). The CDR3 spans 16 residues. J was trimmed by 1 base and V by 2 bases; bases with no gene match: 6. This chain's CDR3 is CSARPPGQENTGELFF. CDR3 sequence (DNA): TGCAGTGCTAGACCCCCGGGACAGGAGAACACCGGGGAGCTGTTTTTT.

The chain is built from TRBV27 and TRBJ1-5; weak D call: TRBD1 (5 bases). CDR1 MNHEY and CDR2 SMNVEV come from the germline V gene (reference sequence). The CDR3 totals 16 residues. V lost 1 base to trimming and J lost 5 bases, with 15 bases between them. DNA of the CDR3: TGTGCCAGCAGTTTATTTGGGGCAGGGCTGGATCAGCCCCAGCATTTT. It yields the protein CASSLFGAGLDQPQHF.

In this sample, this clonotype turned up many times. The J gene is TRBJ2-3, the V gene TRBV14; 12 positions agree with TRBD2. V was clipped by 4 bases and J by 3 bases; unmatched bases: 8. Germline CDR1 is SGHDN and CDR2 is FVKESK. This CDR3 spans 17 amino acids. This CDR3 reads CASSPRTSGDSTDTQYF. As DNA, the CDR3 is TGTGCCAGCAGCCCGCGGACTAGCGGGGACTCTACAGATACGCAGTATTTT.

The V gene is TRBV27, the J gene TRBJ2-3; 7 bases agree with TRBD2. V lost 5 bases to trimming and J lost 2 bases; unmatched junction nucleotides: 7. From germline, CDR1 is MNHEY and CDR2 SMNVEV (reference sequence). CDR3 size: 15 residues. CDR3 protein: CASSRLAEVTDTQYF. The CDR3 DNA is TGTGCCAGCAGTCGCCTAGCGGAGGTCACAGATACGCAGTATTTT.

This chain uses TRBV12-5 with TRBJ2-1; TRBD2 might be the D (6 bases). V lost 5 bases and J 9 bases, leaving 26 bases between the germline ends. Germline V lookup: CDR1 LGHNT, CDR2 FRNRAP. This CDR3 region has 17 residues. CDR3 sequence: CASGPQWGEGAIGEQFF. In nucleotides, the CDR3 is TGTGCTAGTGGTCCCCAATGGGGGGAAGGGGCAATCGGTGAGCAGTTCTTC.

There are a few counts of this clonotype. The V and J genes are TRBV9 and TRBJ1-6; D call uncertain. The CDR3 is 14 amino acids. The V gene lost 1 base and the J gene lost 6 bases, with 8 bases spanning the gap. Germline assignment: CDR1 SGDLS and CDR2 YYNGEE. The CDR3 is CASSVWAGNSPLHF. The CDR3 DNA sequence: TGTGCCAGCAGCGTATGGGCCGGTAATTCACCCCTCCACTTT.

This clonotype has just one count. The J gene is TRBJ2-2, the V gene TRBV20-1; D not certain. Germline loops: CDR1 DFQATT, CDR2 SNEGSKA (reference sequence). The CDR3 contains 14 residues. V was shortened by 0 bases and J by 3 bases, with 8 bases between the two germline ends. CDR3 protein: CSARDNFYTGELFF. In DNA, the CDR3 is TGCAGTGCTAGAGATAACTTTTACACCGGGGAGCTGTTTTTT.

The chain uses TRBV20-1 and TRBJ2-1; 7 nucleotides align to TRBD1. This CDR3 is built from 11 residues. Germline V gives CDR1 DFQATT, CDR2 SNEGSKA (reference sequence). The V gene end was trimmed by 6 bases and the J gene end by 6 bases; junction bases not matched to a gene: 2. In DNA form, the CDR3 reads TGCAGTGCCCGGGACAGCAATGAGCAGTTCTTC. Translation: CSARDSNEQFF.

The chain combines TRBV20-1 with TRBJ2-1, with a possible D match to TRBD2 (6 bases). The germline V gene encodes CDR1 DFQATT and CDR2 SNEGSKA (reference sequence). CDR3 length equals 16 residues. V lost 5 bases and J 4 bases, leaving 21 bases between the germline ends. CDR3 residues: CSAGVARDEVYNEQFF. The CDR3 DNA reads TGCAGTGCTGGTGTAGCGCGGGACGAGGTTTACAATGAGCAGTTCTTC.

The chain is built from TRBV7-9 and TRBJ2-7; D may be TRBD1 (5 bases). The V gene lost 7 bases and the J gene lost 1 base, with 11 bases spanning the gap. Per the germline V gene, CDR1 is SEHNR and CDR2 is FQNEAQ (reference sequence). There are 13 residues in the CDR3. CDR3 DNA sequence: TGTGCCAGCACCACCCGACAGTCCTACGAGCAGTACTTC. The encoded protein is CASTTRQSYEQYF. The whole variable domain, filled in from reference TRBV7-9 and TRBJ2-7, reads DTGVSQNPRHKITKRGQNVTFRCDPISEHNRLYWYRQTLGQGPEFLTYFQNEAQLEKSRLLSDRFSAERPKGSFSTLEIQRTEQGDSAMYLCASTTRQSYEQYFGPGTRLTVT.

The chain links TRBV6-2 or TRBV6-3 to TRBJ2-7; 7 positions match TRBD1. This CDR3 is built from 14 residues. Germline V lookup: CDR1 MNHEY, CDR2 SVGEGT. V shed 5 bases and J 5 bases; nucleotides not matched to a gene: 9. DNA of the CDR3: TGTGCCAGCAGTCCTCCGGGACAGAGTAACGAGCAGTACTTC. The encoded protein is CASSPPGQSNEQYF.

In nucleotides, the CDR3 is TGTGCCAGCAGCTTGGGAGCCCAGACAGGGCACACTGAAGCTTTCTTT. Translation: CASSLGAQTGHTEAFF. The V and J genes are TRBV5-8 and TRBJ1-1, with 7 bases lining up with TRBD1. The ends lost 0 bases at V and 3 bases at J; junction bases unmatched: 8. Germline values: CDR1 SGHTS, CDR2 YDEGEE. The CDR3 loop spans 16 amino acids.

This clonotype was picked up a small number of times. The chain combines TRBV11-2 with TRBJ2-7; 10 nucleotides match TRBD2. This CDR3 region has 16 residues. The trim removed 2 bases at V and 7 bases at J, leaving 11 bases unmatched. Germline V lookup: CDR1 SGHAT, CDR2 FQNNGV. CDR3 in amino acids: CASSLIAGGSLGEQYF. For the CDR3, the DNA is TGTGCCAGCAGCTTAATAGCGGGGGGATCCTTAGGGGAGCAGTACTTC. Together with reference TRBV11-2 and TRBJ2-7, the CDR3 gives the full variable domain: EAGVAQSPRYKIIEKRQSVAFWCNPISGHATLYWYQQILGQGPKLLIQFQNNGVVDDSQLPKDRFSAERLKGVDSTLKIQPAKLEDSAVYLCASSLIAGGSLGEQYFGPGTRLTVT.

This clonotype turned up a few times. The chain joins TRBV9 to TRBJ2-1; 10 positions agree with TRBD2. This CDR3 region has 15 residues. The V gene's germline CDR1 is SGDLS and CDR2 YYNGEE. V gave up 0 bases and J gave up 8 bases; unmatched junction bases: 5. CDR3 nucleotide sequence: TGTGCCAGCAGCGTAGAGGGACTAGCGAGCGATGAGCAGTTCTTC. Amino acid sequence: CASSVEGLASDEQFF.

In this sample, this clonotype turned up many times. V usage is TRBV2 and J usage is TRBJ1-2; no definite D call. CDR1 and CDR2 (germline): SNHLY, FYNNEI. This CDR3 has 12 residues. Trimming took off 8 bases at V and 4 bases at J, with 11 bases between the two ends. CDR3 DNA: TGTGCCAGCCTCTCCGGGCCCTATGGCTACACCTTC. Translation gives CASLSGPYGYTF.

The chain couples TRBV7-2 to TRBJ2-7; 8 nucleotides line up with TRBD1. The CDR3 is made up of 16 amino acids. Germline CDR1 is SGHTA and CDR2 is FQGNSA. The junction had 6 bases not matched to a gene; V was cut back by 0 bases and J by 2 bases. CDR3 bases: TGTGCCAGCAGCTTAGCTAGGGACAGGCCCACCTACGAGCAGTACTTC. This encodes CASSLARDRPTYEQYF.

This clonotype has a count of ten or more. V usage is TRBV12-3 or TRBV12-4 and J usage is TRBJ2-5; D may match TRBD1 or TRBD2 (6 bases each). CDR3 length equals 16 residues. V was cut by 2 bases and J by 4 bases, with 17 bases left in between. This CDR3 is CASSLSGGQVGETQYF. CDR3 DNA: TGTGCCAGCAGTTTAAGTGGGGGGCAAGTGGGAGAGACCCAGTACTTC.

This clonotype was found many times. The chain recombines TRBV12-3 or TRBV12-4 with TRBJ2-7; D is uncertain. The CDR3 runs 12 residues. Trimming took 2 bases from V and 4 from J, leaving 6 bases between them. The CDR3, as DNA: TGTGCCAGCAGTTTAATAAGTTACGAGCAGTACTTC. Its protein is CASSLISYEQYF.

The chain links TRBV6-1 to TRBJ2-5, with D possibly being TRBD1 or TRBD2 (5 bases each). V lost 8 bases to trimming and J lost 3 bases, with 13 bases between them. The CDR3 extends over 13 amino acids. Germline CDR1 is MNHNS and CDR2 is SASEGT. The DNA for the CDR3 is TGTGCCAGCTCGGGACGAATAAAAGAGACCCAGTACTTC. Protein product: CASSGRIKETQYF.

This rearrangement joins TRBV12-3 or TRBV12-4 to TRBJ2-5; D is possibly TRBD2 (5 bases). This CDR3 is 13 amino acids long. V was pared by 7 bases and J by 0 bases, with 9 bases between. For the CDR3, the DNA is TGTGCCAGCACCCCCGGGGACCAAGAGACCCAGTACTTC. Its translation is CASTPGDQETQYF.

This clonotype was recorded a few times. CDR3 sequence (DNA): TGTGCCAGCAGCTTATTTGCGGGAGTGGCAGATACGCAGTATTTT. It is translated as CASSLFAGVADTQYF. V usage is TRBV13 and J usage is TRBJ2-3, with 7 bases aligning to TRBD2. The V segment lost 2 bases and the J segment 4 bases; nucleotides outside the gene matches: 6. Looked up from germline, CDR1 is PRHDT and CDR2 is FYEKMQ (reference sequence). This CDR3 is built from 15 residues.

This clonotype was detected a few times. This chain links TRBV6-1 with TRBJ1-2; D gene uncertain. CDR1 and CDR2 from the germline V gene are MNHNS and SASEGT. V was clipped by 6 bases and J by 4 bases, with 21 bases between them. The CDR3 runs to 16 residues. The CDR3 is CASSRTGSQKIYGYTF. The CDR3 DNA sequence: TGTGCCAGCAGCCGCACCGGGTCTCAGAAAATCTATGGCTACACCTTC.

In this sample, this clonotype turned up a few times. The V and J genes are TRBV9 and TRBJ1-6; D call uncertain. V dropped 6 bases and J dropped 8 bases, with 15 bases sitting between them. This CDR3 has 14 residues. Germline V gene sequence: CDR1 SGDLS, CDR2 YYNGEE. In DNA, the CDR3 is TGTGCCAGCAACTTAGGAATTGGTGATTCACCCCTCCACTTT. Encoded protein: CASNLGIGDSPLHF.